Below, 32 T cell receptor beta chains from the same sample are listed, as sequenced in a study of shared clonotypes between healthy human individuals. Repertoires were generated with immunoSEQ multiplex PCR, while TCRdb's copy carries only in-frame clones and drops some. The sample records more than 2 million clones, 85% to 95% being singletons. Positively selected for CCR7, the CD45RO-negative cells used as naive CD8 cells excluded terminally differentiated effector memory CD45RA+ cells. The material sequenced was naive CD8+ T cells from PBMCs. The source is a man aged 18 to 29 in good health. Some clones in this sample may be carry-over from other donors' samples.

V and J are TRBV10-3 and TRBJ1-2; D gene uncertain. Germline CDR1 is ENHRY and CDR2 is SYGVKD. This CDR3 is 18 amino acids long. V was pared by 0 bases and J by 0 bases, with 17 bases between. CDR3 DNA: TGTGCCATCAGTGAGTCGGTGAAGCTGGGCCTGACTAACTATGGCTACACCTTC. This gives the protein CAISESVKLGLTNYGYTF.

This rearrangement joins TRBV28 to TRBJ1-5; 8 nucleotides agree with TRBD1. The V segment lost 3 bases and the J segment 4 bases; nucleotides outside the gene matches: 11. Germline values: CDR1 MDHEN, CDR2 SYDVKM. The CDR3 is 17 residues long. The CDR3 DNA is TGTGCCAGCAGTTTGAGGGGTAGGACAGGGAGGAATCAGCCCCAGCATTTT. Translating gives CASSLRGRTGRNQPQHF.

The chain uses TRBV4-2 and TRBJ2-1; 7 bases align to TRBD2. This CDR3 comprises 14 residues. CDR1 and CDR2 from the germline V gene are LGHNA and YNFKEQ. V shed 4 bases, J shed 10 bases, and the junction held 10 bases outside the gene matches. Here the CDR3 DNA reads TGTGCCAGCAGCCTACGAATTCTAGCGGAGGAGCAGTTCTTC. This translates into CASSLRILAEEQFF.

The rearrangement uses TRBV7-3 and TRBJ1-5; D is perhaps TRBD1 (5 bases). V was trimmed by 9 bases and J by 6 bases, leaving 15 bases between them. This CDR3 has 13 residues. In germline, CDR1 is SGHTA, CDR2 FQGTGA. The CDR3 DNA reads TGTGCCAGGGGAATAGTTGGGGCTCAGCCCCAGCATTTT. Translation gives CARGIVGAQPQHF.

CDR3 DNA sequence: TGTGCCAGCAGCGCCCGACAGGGGTTGACTGAAGCTTTCTTT. Its translation is CASSARQGLTEAFF. The chain couples TRBV9 to TRBJ1-1; 8 bases are shared with TRBD1. The CDR3 runs 14 residues. V lost 3 bases and J lost 5; bases outside the gene matches: 6. Germline CDR1 and CDR2: SGDLS and YYNGEE.

Points on this clone: Other DNA sequences in the same sample also yield this CDR3. J is TRBJ2-7 and V is TRBV27; D is unresolved. V lost 3 bases and J 1 base, leaving 7 bases between the germline ends. The length of the CDR3 is 13 residues. Per the germline V gene, CDR1 is MNHEY and CDR2 is SMNVEV (reference sequence). The CDR3, as DNA: TGTGCCAGCAGTTTTAGCAGTTCCTACGAGCAGTACTTC. Translating gives CASSFSSSYEQYF.

CDR3 sequence (DNA): TGTGCCAGCAGTTACCTGAACGGGCCAAGCACAGATACGCAGTATTTT. As protein: CASSYLNGPSTDTQYF. This rearrangement joins TRBV6-6 to TRBJ2-3; no clear D gene. The V gene's germline CDR1 is MNHNY and CDR2 SVGAGI (reference sequence). Trimming cost V 2 bases and J 0 bases, with 12 bases left between them. The length of the CDR3 is 16 residues.

The chain couples TRBV7-8 to TRBJ2-1; D may be TRBD2 (6 bases). This CDR3 region has 15 residues. V was trimmed by 1 base and J by 6 bases, leaving 13 bases between them. CDR1 and CDR2 (germline): SGHVS, FQNEAQ. CDR3 loop: CASSLVSGFSNEQFF. The CDR3 DNA sequence: TGTGCCAGCAGCTTAGTTAGCGGTTTCAGCAATGAGCAGTTCTTC.

This clone was detected only a few times. The chain recombines TRBV28 with TRBJ2-7; the D is unclear. Germline loops: CDR1 MDHEN, CDR2 SYDVKM. The V and J ends lost 6 bases and 2 bases respectively, with 11 bases between them. The CDR3 loop spans 13 amino acids. The DNA of the CDR3 is TGTGCCAGCAGACCTGACTGGGCCTACGAGCAGTACTTC. Translation: CASRPDWAYEQYF.

A single count supports this clone. The V call is TRBV28, the J call TRBJ1-5; D is ambiguous. Trimming shortened V by 7 bases and J by 4 bases, and 23 bases separated the two germline ends. The CDR3 has 17 residues. Germline V gives CDR1 MDHEN, CDR2 SYDVKM. CDR3 protein: CASTHAVEVVGNQPQHF. Written as DNA, the CDR3 is TGTGCCAGCACCCACGCCGTAGAGGTGGTGGGGAATCAGCCCCAGCATTTT.

Concerning this clone itself: Different DNA sequences within this sample yield the same CDR3. The genes are TRBV9 and TRBJ1-2, with no clear D. CDR3 length: 13 amino acids. Trimming took off 0 bases at V and 6 bases at J, with 9 bases between the two ends. Germline loops: CDR1 SGDLS, CDR2 YYNGEE. The CDR3 sequence: CASSVGGANGYTF. As DNA, the CDR3 is TGTGCCAGCAGCGTAGGGGGTGCAAATGGCTACACCTTC. Complete variable domain (other parts from reference TRBV9 and TRBJ1-2): DSGVTQTPKHLITATGQRVTLRCSPRSGDLSVYWYQQSLDQGLQFLIQYYNGEERAKGNILERFSAQQFPDLHSELNLSSLELGDSALYFCASSVGGANGYTFGSGTRLTVV.

The genes are TRBV5-1 and TRBJ2-1; 8 bases align to TRBD2. V trimming: 0 bases; J trimming: 7 bases; junction bases outside the gene matches: 9. Germline V gene sequence: CDR1 SGHRS, CDR2 YFSETQ. The CDR3 is 16 residues long. CDR3 sequence: CASSLARTSGLNEQFF. CDR3 DNA: TGCGCCAGCAGCTTGGCCCGAACTAGCGGTCTGAATGAGCAGTTCTTC.

This sequence joins TRBV7-9 and TRBJ2-1; TRBD2 matches at 10 bases. This CDR3 comprises 13 residues. The J segment lost 14 bases and the V segment lost 1 base, leaving 5 bases of the junction unmatched. Germline V gives CDR1 SEHNR, CDR2 FQNEAQ (reference sequence). This chain's CDR3 is CASSLDLAGEKFF. The CDR3 region has the DNA TGTGCCAGCAGCTTAGATCTAGCGGGAGAGAAGTTCTTC.

This chain connects TRBV13 to TRBJ1-2; 10 bases line up with TRBD1. Looked up from germline, CDR1 is PRHDT and CDR2 is FYEKMQ (reference sequence). CDR3 length equals 17 residues. The V and J ends lost 4 bases and 4 bases, in that order; junction bases with no gene match: 12. The DNA for the CDR3 is TGTGCCAGCAGCTCCACAGTCACAGACAGGGGGCTCTATGGCTACACCTTC. This encodes CASSSTVTDRGLYGYTF.

The chain carries TRBV11-3 and TRBJ2-2; no firm D call. V shed 5 bases and J shed 4 bases, with 14 bases lying between them. CDR1 is SGHNT and CDR2 is YENEEA in the germline V gene. The CDR3 sequence is 15 residues long. The CDR3 is CASSPSRGFTGELFF. The CDR3 DNA is TGTGCCAGCAGCCCCAGCCGTGGATTCACCGGGGAGCTGTTTTTT.

The chain links TRBV10-2 to TRBJ2-7; TRBD1 matches at 10 bases. The CDR3 length is 13 residues. V dropped 6 bases and J dropped 5; count of bases not matched to a gene: 4. The germline gives CDR1 WSHSY, CDR2 SAAADI. CDR3 nucleotide sequence: TGCGCCAGCAGCGACAGGGGGCGGAACGAGCAGTACTTC. Amino acid sequence: CASSDRGRNEQYF.

The V gene is TRBV30, the J gene TRBJ2-5; 9 bases align to TRBD2. Germline CDR1 and CDR2: GTSNPN and SVGIG (reference sequence). CDR3 length: 18 residues. V shed 3 bases and J 5 bases; nucleotides not matched to a gene: 19. The CDR3 loop is CAWSFGSGLATHRETQYF. DNA for the CDR3: TGTGCCTGGAGCTTTGGTTCGGGACTAGCCACACACCGGGAGACCCAGTACTTC.

This clone was seen only a few times. The chain employs TRBV27 and TRBJ1-5, with D possibly matching TRBD1 (5 bases). CDR1 is MNHEY and CDR2 is SMNVEV in the germline V gene (reference sequence). V dropped 5 bases and J dropped 0 bases, with 14 bases sitting between them. The CDR3 covers 16 residues. The CDR3 DNA reads as TGTGCCAGCAGTCCCCGGGACGTCTATAGCAATCAGCCCCAGCATTTT. Protein sequence: CASSPRDVYSNQPQHF.

This chain uses TRBV5-4 with TRBJ2-7; 8 bases fit TRBD2. V shed 4 bases and J 5 bases; nucleotides not matched to a gene: 14. This CDR3 has 16 residues. Per germline, CDR1 SGHNT and CDR2 YYREEE (reference sequence). The CDR3, as DNA: TGTGCCAGCAGCATCTTCATAGCGGGGCGGGGGGACGAGCAGTACTTC. It encodes CASSIFIAGRGDEQYF.

The chain uses TRBV7-8 and TRBJ1-1; the D gene is possibly TRBD1 (5 bases). V lost 6 bases to trimming and J lost 5 bases, with 16 bases between them. CDR1 and CDR2 from the germline V gene are SGHVS and FQNEAQ. This CDR3 is built from 14 residues. CDR3 nucleotide sequence: TGTGCCAGCAGGCATCAGGGAAGCCTGACTGAAGCTTTCTTT. It yields the protein CASRHQGSLTEAFF.

The chain couples TRBV9 to TRBJ1-2, with unresolved D. This CDR3 region has 14 residues. The V end was cut by 0 bases, the J end by 4 bases, with 10 bases between. Per germline, CDR1 SGDLS and CDR2 YYNGEE. CDR3 DNA: TGTGCCAGCAGCGTAGAGGTTTACAGCTATGGCTACACCTTC. Its protein is CASSVEVYSYGYTF.

In the case of this clone: The junction departs from the called germline gene at one end, perhaps through a read error. Distinct nucleotide sequences in the sample also encode this CDR3. V gene TRBV4-3 combines with J gene TRBJ1-5, with D possibly matching TRBD1 (6 bases). CDR3 size: 15 residues. The germline V gene has CDR1 LGHNA and CDR2 YSLEER. In DNA form, the CDR3 reads TGCGCCAGCAGCCAAGATAGCAGGGGCAACCAGCCCCAGCATTTT. The encoded protein is CASSQDSRGNQPQHF.

As regards this clone: Other DNA sequences within the sample encode an identical CDR3. This chain joins TRBV6-5 and TRBJ2-7; no clear D gene. Between the trimmed V and J ends, which lost 6 bases and 3 bases, there was a span of 9 bases. This CDR3 has 12 residues. Germline values: CDR1 MNHEY, CDR2 SVGAGI. CDR3 nucleotide sequence: TGTGCCAGCAGCCCTCGTGGCTACGAGCAGTACTTC. Translated: CASSPRGYEQYF.

This chain joins TRBV10-2 and TRBJ2-7, with 10 bases aligning to TRBD1. Unmatched junction bases numbered 7, after V lost 8 bases and J lost 3 bases. Germline V gene data show CDR1 as WSHSY and CDR2 as SAAADI. This CDR3 region has 14 residues. CDR3 loop: CASHRGQGFYEQYF. The CDR3 DNA is TGCGCCAGCCACCGGGGACAGGGGTTCTACGAGCAGTACTTC.

The chain uses TRBV19 and TRBJ2-5, with 10 bases lining up with TRBD1. The junction had 8 bases not matched to a gene; V was cut back by 5 bases and J by 5 bases. Germline CDR1 LNHDA, CDR2 SQIVND (reference sequence). There are 15 residues in the CDR3. CDR3 sequence: CASSPRDRGLETQYF. In DNA form, the CDR3 reads TGTGCCAGTAGTCCAAGAGACAGGGGGCTGGAGACCCAGTACTTC. Variable domain in full (rest from reference TRBV19 and TRBJ2-5): DGGITQSPKYLFRKEGQNVTLSCEQNLNHDAMYWYRQDPGQGLRLIYYSQIVNDFQKGDIAEGYSVSREKKESFPLTVTSAQKNPTAFYLCASSPRDRGLETQYFGPGTRLLVL.

The rearrangement uses TRBV6-5 and TRBJ1-2; 8 bases match TRBD1. This CDR3 has 14 residues. Losses at the gene ends were 4 bases for V and 7 bases for J; bases not matched to a gene: 8. Germline V CDR1 and CDR2: MNHEY, SVGAGI. The DNA of the CDR3 is TGTGCCAGCAGTTCATCAGGGGGCTGGGGTGGCTACACCTTC. Translation: CASSSSGGWGGYTF.

This clone was recorded once. The chain couples TRBV7-6 to TRBJ1-1; D not resolved. The CDR3 is made up of 14 amino acids. Germline V gene sequence: CDR1 SGHVS, CDR2 FNYEAQ. With 1 base removed from V and 2 bases from J, the gap between germline ends came to 8 bases. CDR3 amino acids: CASSLVAGNTEAFF. CDR3 DNA sequence: TGTGCCAGCAGCTTAGTTGCAGGCAACACTGAAGCTTTCTTT. Looking up the rest from reference TRBV7-6 and TRBJ1-1 gives the full variable domain: GAGVSQSPRYKVTKRGQDVALRCDPISGHVSLYWYRQALGQGPEFLTYFNYEAQQDKSGLPNDRFSAERPEGSISTLTIQRTEQRDSAMYRCASSLVAGNTEAFFGQGTRLTVV.

This chain connects TRBV6-5 to TRBJ1-5, with 7 bases aligning to TRBD1. CDR3 length equals 15 residues. Per germline, CDR1 MNHEY and CDR2 SVGAGI. With 5 bases clipped from V and 0 bases from J, the junction kept 4 bases outside the gene matches. The CDR3 region has the DNA TGTGCCAGCAGTAAGACAGGGTTTAGCAATCAGCCCCAGCATTTT. Protein: CASSKTGFSNQPQHF.

The chain recombines TRBV28 with TRBJ1-5; a weak D match, TRBD1 (5 bases). The CDR3 spans 15 residues. Germline assignment: CDR1 MDHEN and CDR2 SYDVKM. The V and J ends lost 5 bases and 0 bases respectively, with 11 bases between them. For the CDR3, the DNA is TGTGCCAGCAGTGGGTTGGGGGATAGCAATCAGCCCCAGCATTTT. Amino acid sequence: CASSGLGDSNQPQHF.

The chain recombines TRBV6-1 with TRBJ2-7, with D hard to call. The CDR3 is made up of 15 amino acids. V lost 3 bases and J 10 bases, leaving 22 bases between the germline ends. Germline CDR1 MNHNS, CDR2 SASEGT. CDR3 loop: CASSDRGWAKPEQYF. CDR3 sequence (DNA): TGTGCCAGCAGTGATAGAGGTTGGGCGAAACCAGAACAGTACTTC.

The chain recombines TRBV9 with TRBJ2-5; a weak D match, TRBD2 (5 bases). The CDR3 totals 13 residues. Trimming shortened V by 7 bases and J by 0 bases, and 10 bases separated the two germline ends. Germline CDR1 reads SGDLS; CDR2 reads YYNGEE. CDR3 sequence: CASALDNQETQYF. The DNA for the CDR3 is TGTGCCAGCGCACTAGACAACCAAGAGACCCAGTACTTC.

This clone has only one observation. This chain uses TRBV27 with TRBJ1-5, with D possibly matching TRBD1 (6 bases). This CDR3 comprises 15 residues. The V end was cut by 6 bases, the J end by 1 base, with 13 bases between. Germline V CDR1 and CDR2: MNHEY, SMNVEV (reference sequence). This CDR3 is CASRNLGGSNQPQHF. The CDR3 bases are TGTGCCAGCAGAAACCTGGGGGGCAGCAATCAGCCCCAGCATTTT.